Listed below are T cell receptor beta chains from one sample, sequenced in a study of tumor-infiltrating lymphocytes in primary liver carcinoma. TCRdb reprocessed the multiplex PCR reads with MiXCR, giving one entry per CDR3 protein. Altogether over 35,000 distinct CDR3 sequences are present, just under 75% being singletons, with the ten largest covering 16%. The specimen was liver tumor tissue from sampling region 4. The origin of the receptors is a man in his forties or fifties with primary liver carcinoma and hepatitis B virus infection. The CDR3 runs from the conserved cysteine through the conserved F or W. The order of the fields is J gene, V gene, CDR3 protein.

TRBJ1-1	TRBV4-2	CAGSQEVTGGTETFF
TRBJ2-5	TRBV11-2	CASSPTLLAGAETQYF
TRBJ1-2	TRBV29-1	CSVTGHSGYAF
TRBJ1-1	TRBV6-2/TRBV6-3	CASCYPWVTPTAFF
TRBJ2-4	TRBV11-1	CASSLPGPSGTKSIRYF
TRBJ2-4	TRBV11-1	CASSLPETSGTRNTQYF
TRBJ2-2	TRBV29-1	CSVGTRAANTGELSF
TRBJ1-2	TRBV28	CASSPFDAVPYDYTF
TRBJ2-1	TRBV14	CASSRGGASRGQLF
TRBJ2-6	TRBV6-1	CASSEFSQGANVLTF
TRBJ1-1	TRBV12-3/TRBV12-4	CASSSSDADTEAFF
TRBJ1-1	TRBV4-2	CASSQEVTGGAEVFF
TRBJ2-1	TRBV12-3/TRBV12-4	CVCTISGNSYKEQFF
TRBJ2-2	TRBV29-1	CRGIQGSGELFF
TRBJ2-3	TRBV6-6	CASRRTSHGDTQYF
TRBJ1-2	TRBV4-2	CASRQDVQGIYGYTF
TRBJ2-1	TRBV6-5	CASSGGRNEQFF
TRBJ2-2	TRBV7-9	CVNSPGQVNTGELSF
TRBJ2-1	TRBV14	CASSQGDQGTGYNELFF
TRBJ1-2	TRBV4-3	CARSQAGAWRNYGYTF
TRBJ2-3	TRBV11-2	CASSRRSTGDTDTQYF
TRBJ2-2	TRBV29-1	CSIGRHTGELFF
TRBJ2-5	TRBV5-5	CVSSLKTRGETLYF
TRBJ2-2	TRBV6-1	CASGEAETGELFF
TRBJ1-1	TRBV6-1	CTSSGPDGIMNTEASF
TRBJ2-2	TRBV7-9	CASRHRTSGRTGGLFF
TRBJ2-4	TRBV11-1	CASSSPGLAASKNIRYF
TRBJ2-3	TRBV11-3	CVSSPEGLQGGTRYF
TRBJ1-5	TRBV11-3	CVSSLDLGLAQPQHF
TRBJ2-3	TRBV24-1	CAISYDGINTQYF
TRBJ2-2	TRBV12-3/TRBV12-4	CASSPRRVTGELFF
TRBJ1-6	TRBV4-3	CASSPWDRVRSSPLHF
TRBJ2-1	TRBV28	CVSSRLNNEQFF
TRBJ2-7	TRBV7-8	CTSSAKTSGPYEHCF
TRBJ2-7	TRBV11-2	CASSYNRSSYERYF
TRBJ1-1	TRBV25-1	CASIGDRGPTEAFF
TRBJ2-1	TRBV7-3	CANSLTSGLAGGPGHNEQFF
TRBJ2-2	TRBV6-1	CASSDEAGGSTGELFF
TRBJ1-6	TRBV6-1	CASSEPPGTGQNSPFHF
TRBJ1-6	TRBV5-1	CASSDSLTGHNSPLHF
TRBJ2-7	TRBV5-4	CASSGHGSYEQYF
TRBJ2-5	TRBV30	CAWNVNGRLETQYF
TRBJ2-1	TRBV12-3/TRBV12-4	CASRRGAGNEQFF
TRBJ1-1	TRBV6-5	CASSRTRETEFFF
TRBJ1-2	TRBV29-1	CSVEVDGPGIGYAF
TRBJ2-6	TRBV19	CASSAQSSGANILTF
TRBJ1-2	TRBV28	CASRGTGREYGYTF
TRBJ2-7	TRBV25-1	CASSLQGYEKYF
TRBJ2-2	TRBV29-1	CSVGTSTANTGELLF
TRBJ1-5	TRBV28	CASSLRGLDNQPHHF
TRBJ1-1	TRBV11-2	CASTFGGYTEAFF
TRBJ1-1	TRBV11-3	CATSTRQGAETFF
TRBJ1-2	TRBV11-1	CDSSRDWWANYGYTF